Listed below are T cell receptor beta chains from one sample, sequenced in a study of cytomegalovirus exposure and HLA in healthy donors. Sequencing used immunoSEQ multiplex PCR; TCRdb keeps in-frame clones, though not all of them. The data hold 90,000 to 110,000 clones, with just under 80% observed a single time. The sequenced material came from PBMCs. These receptor sequences come from a male donor in good health and CMV-seronegative. Each CDR3 is given with its conserved first and last residue. D genes are given only for firm matches. Clone size is stated in some rows and not others, as once, few, many or a class when expanded.

J gene,V gene,clone size,D gene,CDR3 DNA,CDR3 protein
TRBJ2-3,TRBV9,-,TRBD2,TGTGCCAGCAGCGTAAATGTACCTAGCGGGGGGGATAGCACAGATACGCAGTATTTT,CASSVNVPSGGDSTDTQYF
TRBJ2-7,TRBV29-1,-,TRBD2,TGCAGCGTTGAAGGGCGGGGGGGACTAGCCGACGAGCAGTACTTC,CSVEGRGGLADEQYF
TRBJ2-3,TRBV19,once,-,TGTGCCAGTAAGGTCGAGGGAGGAGCCGGAAATACGCAGTATTTT,CASKVEGGAGNTQYF
TRBJ2-3,TRBV2,-,-,TGTGCCAGCAGTGAACTAGAGGCGGATACGCAGTATTTT,CASSELEADTQYF
TRBJ2-2,TRBV6-1,-,-,TGTGCCAGCAGTGAATACGGGGAGCTGTTTTTT,CASSEYGELFF
TRBJ2-1,TRBV7-3,-,-,TGTGCCAGCAGCAAAATGGCGGGGGAGCAGTTCTTC,CASSKMAGEQFF
TRBJ2-7,TRBV15,-,TRBD1,TGTGCCACCACCAGGGACAGGGGGAGAGGCGAGCAGTACTTC,CATTRDRGRGEQYF
TRBJ2-3,TRBV5-1,-,-,TGCGCCAGCAGCTTGGGGCAGGCAGATACGCAGTATTTT,CASSLGQADTQYF
TRBJ2-5,TRBV7-9,-,TRBD1,TGTGCCAGCAGCGCACAGGGGGTCCCAGAGACCCAGTACTTC,CASSAQGVPETQYF
TRBJ2-1,TRBV29-1,-,-,TGCAGCGTTGAACTGATGCGCGGGACTCGAGTTCTGAATGAGCAGTTCTTC,CSVELMRGTRVLNEQFF
TRBJ2-2,TRBV10-1,-,TRBD2,TGCGCCAGCAGTGAGATAGGAGCGGGGGCGAACACCGGGGAGCTGTTTTTT,CASSEIGAGANTGELFF
TRBJ2-6,TRBV5-4,-,-,TGTGCCAGCAGCATGGGAGGCCCCTGGGCCAACGTCCTGACTTTC,CASSMGGPWANVLTF
TRBJ2-3,TRBV7-6,few,-,TGTGCCAGCAGCTTCAATTGGGGGGTGGCAGATACGCAGTATTTT,CASSFNWGVADTQYF
TRBJ1-1,TRBV11-2,-,-,TGTGCCAGCAGCTTAGATGGGGCTGGAAACACTGAAGCTTTCTTT,CASSLDGAGNTEAFF
TRBJ1-2,TRBV11-2,-,TRBD1,TGTGCCAGCAGCTTAGAAGGGACAGGGTTGCTTCTTGTCTATGGCTACACCTTC,CASSLEGTGLLLVYGYTF
TRBJ2-1,TRBV28,-,TRBD2,TGTGCCAGCAGTTTAAGCCCCAGAACTAGCGGACCTTACAATGAGCAGTTCTTC,CASSLSPRTSGPYNEQFF
TRBJ2-1,TRBV21-1,-,-,TGTGCCAGCAGCACCATGCGGGCCTATGGGCGGGAGGGCCCCTACAATGAGCAGTTCTTC,CASSTMRAYGREGPYNEQFF
TRBJ1-2,TRBV30,-,-,TGTGCCTGGAGGGGGCCATCTAGGGGTGGCTACACCTTC,CAWRGPSRGGYTF
TRBJ1-1,TRBV9,-,TRBD1,TGTGCCAGCAGCGTAGCACCCCTAAGGACAGGGGGCGCGGACACTGAAGCTTTCTTT,CASSVAPLRTGGADTEAFF
TRBJ1-1,TRBV7-3,few,TRBD1,TGTGCCAGCAGCCCCGGACAGGTGAACACTGAAGCTTTCTTT,CASSPGQVNTEAFF
TRBJ2-7,TRBV7-2,-,TRBD1,TGTGCCAGCAGCCAGGACAGGGGACCCTACGAGCAGTACTTC,CASSQDRGPYEQYF